The next 11 T cell receptor beta chains were all read from a single sample in a study of T-cell memory formation after mild COVID-19. Each CDR3 protein is one row after TCRdb ran MiXCR on the 5' RACE reads. Among 450,000 or so distinct CDR3 sequences listed, more than 20% were seen once. The specimen was PBMCs or a T cell subset sorted from them (not recorded which). The source is an adult woman who had mild COVID-19 (a few samples of this study predate the infection). Cell type and time point are not known.

This clonotype was observed a few times. The chain combines TRBV20-1 with TRBJ2-1; D remains ambiguous. This CDR3 comprises 18 residues. V was shortened by 0 bases and J by 0 bases, with 18 bases between the two germline ends. Per the germline V gene, CDR1 is DFQATT and CDR2 is SNEGSKA (reference sequence). The CDR3, as DNA: TGCAGTGCTAGAGATACCCTAGGCCGGGCAAGCTCCTACAATGAGCAGTTCTTC. Protein sequence: CSARDTLGRASSYNEQFF.

This clonotype was observed a few times. This sequence joins TRBV4-3 and TRBJ2-7; D not resolved. Germline V gene lookup returns CDR1 LGHNA and CDR2 YSLEER. The CDR3 sequence is 15 residues long. Deletions cut 0 bases from V and 0 bases from J, with 9 bases between. The CDR3 loop reads CASSQDEVSSYEQYF. In DNA form, the CDR3 reads TGCGCCAGCAGCCAAGATGAAGTCAGCTCCTACGAGCAGTACTTC.

This clonotype was counted only a few times. The V and J genes are TRBV12-3 or TRBV12-4 and TRBJ2-3; weak D call: TRBD1 (7 bases). The CDR3 is 14 amino acids. V was shortened by 6 bases and J by 1 base, with 11 bases between the two germline ends. CDR3 DNA: TGTGCCAGCAGGGAGGGGGCCGGCACAGATACGCAGTATTTT. Protein: CASREGAGTDTQYF.

The sample holds a few counts of this clonotype. The rearrangement uses TRBV20-1 and TRBJ2-1, with no clear D. This CDR3 is 14 amino acids long. The germline V gene encodes CDR1 DFQATT and CDR2 SNEGSKA (reference sequence). V was trimmed by 3 bases and J by 1 base, leaving 10 bases between them. CDR3 residues: CSASVSGSYNEQFF. The DNA of the CDR3 is TGCAGTGCTAGCGTGTCCGGGTCCTACAATGAGCAGTTCTTC.

This clonotype was counted between two and nine times. This chain uses TRBV20-1 with TRBJ2-7, with TRBD1 matching over 9 bases. The CDR3 contains 13 residues. J lost 2 bases, V lost 6 bases, and 5 bases had no gene match. CDR1 is DFQATT and CDR2 is SNEGSKA in the germline V gene (reference sequence). The CDR3 loop reads CSARTGATYEQYF. CDR3 DNA sequence: TGCAGTGCGCGGACAGGGGCGACCTACGAGCAGTACTTC.

The chain has TRBV11-2 and TRBJ2-1, with D perhaps matching TRBD1 (5 bases). CDR1 and CDR2 (germline): SGHAT, FQNNGV. Trimming pared 5 bases from V and 10 bases from J, leaving 24 bases between. CDR3 length: 16 amino acids. CDR3 DNA sequence: TGTGCCAGCAGCCCCCCTCGCAGGGTGTCCCTTGGGGAGCAGTTCTTC. Translation gives CASSPPRRVSLGEQFF.

The chain uses TRBV7-9 and TRBJ1-2; D call uncertain. The CDR3 contains 13 residues. V shed 4 bases and J shed 5 bases, with 11 bases lying between them. Germline V gene sequence: CDR1 SEHNR, CDR2 FQNEAQ (reference sequence). The CDR3 is CASSSGELYGYTF. In DNA, the CDR3 is TGTGCCAGCAGCTCCGGGGAACTTTATGGCTACACCTTC.

The CDR3 here is CSARDRATPQETQYF. CDR3 coding DNA: TGCAGTGCTAGAGATCGGGCTACCCCCCAAGAGACCCAGTACTTC. J is TRBJ2-5 and V is TRBV20-1; D uncertain. Germline V lookup: CDR1 DFQATT, CDR2 SNEGSKA (reference sequence). This CDR3 has 15 residues. The V end lost 0 bases, the J end lost 1 base, and 12 bases lay between the germline ends.

The chain employs TRBV11-1 and TRBJ2-3; TRBD1 is a possible D gene (6 bases). The CDR3 covers 12 residues. CDR1 is SGHAT and CDR2 is FQDESV in the germline V gene (reference sequence). Trimming shortened V by 8 bases and J by 4 bases, and 10 bases separated the two germline ends. The CDR3 sequence is CASETGPDTQYF. DNA for the CDR3: TGTGCCAGCGAGACAGGACCAGATACGCAGTATTTT.

The chain recombines TRBV7-2 with TRBJ2-7, with 12 bases matching TRBD1. Germline V gene data show CDR1 as SGHTA and CDR2 as FQGNSA. The V gene end was trimmed by 5 bases and the J gene end by 3 bases; junction bases not matched to a gene: 8. The CDR3 totals 16 residues. The DNA of the CDR3 is TGTGCCAGCAGCACCTCCGGGACAGGGGGCCTCTACGAGCAGTACTTC. This encodes CASSTSGTGGLYEQYF.

The V gene is TRBV12-3 or TRBV12-4, the J gene TRBJ2-7, with D perhaps matching TRBD2 (6 bases). There are 13 residues in the CDR3. The ends were cut back, 6 bases at V and 6 bases at J, with 15 bases in the middle. The CDR3 sequence: CASRAAGIREQYF. In nucleotides, the CDR3 is TGTGCCAGCAGAGCGGCGGGGATCCGCGAGCAGTACTTC.